One and the same sample provided the 10 T cell receptor beta chains below, sequenced in a study of control samples from healthy donors and cancer patients. Some clones are missing from TCRdb's copy, which holds only in-frame ones; the method was immunoSEQ multiplex PCR. This sample carries approximately 63,000 clones, approximately 85% of them seen once, and the ten largest clones take approximately 5%. Sequencing used blood. These receptors were collected from a middle-aged man in good health.

The rearrangement uses TRBV5-1 and TRBJ2-3; D is ambiguous. Trimming removed 3 bases at V and 4 bases at J, with 9 bases between. From germline, CDR1 is SGHRS and CDR2 YFSETQ. CDR3 size: 13 residues. CDR3 coding DNA: TGCGCCAGCAGCTGGGATAGTGCAGATACGCAGTATTTT. Amino acids: CASSWDSADTQYF.

The chain couples TRBV11-3 to TRBJ1-1; no clear D. Germline V gene data show CDR1 as SGHNT and CDR2 as YENEEA. The CDR3 sequence is 15 residues long. V lost 0 bases and J 1 base, leaving 9 bases between the germline ends. The DNA for the CDR3 is TGTGCCAGCAGCTTAGATCTGTGGGGGAACACTGAAGCTTTCTTT. Its translation is CASSLDLWGNTEAFF.

The DNA for the CDR3 is TGTGCCAGCAGCTTAAACCCAATGAGGATCTACGAGCAGTACTTC. Encoded protein: CASSLNPMRIYEQYF. The chain employs TRBV7-2 and TRBJ2-7; the D is unclear. Germline V CDR1 and CDR2: SGHTA, FQGNSA. The V gene lost 2 bases and the J gene lost 3 bases, with 14 bases spanning the gap. The CDR3 is 15 amino acids.

This clone has a handful of counts. The chain recombines TRBV6-2 or TRBV6-3 with TRBJ1-2, with 8 bases that match TRBD1. With V trimmed by 0 bases and J by 8 bases, 5 bases remained unmatched. Germline assignment: CDR1 MNHEY and CDR2 SVGEGT. The CDR3 is 14 residues long. The CDR3 sequence is CASSYSPGGAGYTF. Written as DNA, the CDR3 is TGTGCCAGCAGTTACTCGCCAGGGGGCGCGGGCTACACCTTC.

The V call is TRBV2, the J call TRBJ1-2; no reliable D call. Germline CDR1 reads SNHLY; CDR2 reads FYNNEI. This CDR3 has 13 amino acids. V lost 0 bases, J lost 8 bases, and 10 bases lay in between. CDR3 sequence reads: CASSEATPRGYTF. The DNA of the CDR3 is TGTGCCAGCAGTGAAGCGACTCCCCGGGGCTACACCTTC.

The chain carries TRBV11-1 and TRBJ2-7; D is unclear. This CDR3 has 13 residues. The V gene's germline CDR1 is SGHAT and CDR2 FQDESV (reference sequence). Trimming removed 1 base from V and 3 bases from J, with 7 bases in between. CDR3 amino acids: CASSLGQNYEQYF. The CDR3 DNA is TGTGCCAGCAGCTTAGGGCAAAACTACGAGCAGTACTTC. Complete variable domain (other parts from reference TRBV11-1 and TRBJ2-7): EAEVAQSPRYKITEKSQAVAFWCDPISGHATLYWYRQILGQGPELLVQFQDESVVDDSQLPKDRFSAERLKGVDSTLKIQPAELGDSAMYLCASSLGQNYEQYFGPGTRLTVT.

The count of this clone is one. The rearrangement uses TRBV24-1 and TRBJ2-5; maybe TRBD2 (6 bases). CDR1 and CDR2 (germline): KGHDR, SFDVKD. V shed 3 bases and J shed 7 bases, with 14 bases lying between them. The CDR3 has 14 amino acids. The CDR3 loop is CATSDVGTPGTQYF. The CDR3 DNA reads as TGTGCCACCAGTGATGTCGGGACTCCAGGGACCCAGTACTTC.

This clone has more than one count but fewer than ten. The chain combines TRBV6-6 with TRBJ2-5, with 9 bases lining up with TRBD2. J lost 2 bases, V lost 0 bases, and 4 bases had no gene match. Germline CDR1 MNHNY, CDR2 SVGAGI (reference sequence). The CDR3 has 16 amino acids. The CDR3 DNA reads as TGTGCCAGCAGTTACTCCGGACTAGCGCAACAAGAGACCCAGTACTTC. It encodes CASSYSGLAQQETQYF.

The rearrangement uses TRBV9 and TRBJ1-2, with a weak D call TRBD1 (5 bases). The CDR3 is made up of 14 amino acids. V lost 4 bases and J 4 bases, leaving 14 bases between the germline ends. Germline V gives CDR1 SGDLS, CDR2 YYNGEE. The CDR3 region has the DNA TGTGCCAGCAGCCCGACCGGGACCATCTATGGCTACACCTTC. Encoded protein: CASSPTGTIYGYTF.

V gene TRBV7-2 combines with J gene TRBJ1-2; no definite D call. CDR3 length equals 15 residues. Germline CDR1 is SGHTA and CDR2 is FQGNSA. The ends were cut back, 2 bases at V and 2 bases at J, with 12 bases in the middle. CDR3 region: CASSLSGRMNYGYTF. The CDR3 bases are TGTGCCAGCAGCTTATCGGGCAGGATGAACTATGGCTACACCTTC.